This T cell receptor (beta chain) was documented in a study of T cell repertoires in cytomegalovirus infection. A remark on this clonotype: As yet, its antigen is unknown.

The CDR3 length is 15 residues. Trimming left V 1 base short and J 1 base short, with 10 bases between. In germline, CDR1 is SGHTA, CDR2 FQGNSA. TCRdb independently ran MiXCR on the reads; one entry per CDR3 protein. This sample has tens of thousands of distinct CDR3 sequences, with 20% to 30% found just once. This chain connects TRBV7-2 to TRBJ1-1; D gene unclear. This receptor was obtained from a human donor in good health (CMV status not recorded). Some clones in this sample may be carry-over from other donors' samples. The sample in question was CD8+ T cells from cultured PBMCs, obtained from culture after CMV antigen stimulation. CDR3 bases: TGTGCCAGCAGCTTAGATAACAGTGGGAACACTGAAGCTTTCTTT. Its protein is CASSLDNSGNTEAFF.